The clone carrying this T cell receptor (beta chain) appeared once. Antigen specificity is unknown. This specimen belongs to a study of Ad26.COV2.S vaccination and SARS-CoV-2 variants. Study details: COV1001, an Ad26.COV2.S trial, supplied this vaccine-arm donor. Each vaccinee took Ad26.COV2.S intramuscularly, once or twice 56 days apart.

Treatment denoted: roughly 18 received Ad26.COV2.S at low or high dose, single or two shots; about 5 received placebo; per-sample allocation not given. On day 63 after the first injection, vaccine and placebo recipients gave samples. A Boston donor was an adult aged 18-55 years. TCRdb's copy holds only in-frame clones and misses some; the assay was immunoSEQ multiplex PCR. Altogether 400,000 to 450,000 clones are present, less than 95% being singletons, with the ten largest covering 4.3%. Study conclusions and caveats: Total T cell responses, in the TCR breadth and depth analyses, may have been underestimated.

The source is a person between 18 and 65 years old who received the Ad26.COV2.S COVID-19 vaccine or a placebo. This material consisted of peripheral blood, taken in a trial of Ad26.COV2.S vaccine versus placebo.

In nucleotides, the CDR3 is TGTGCCAGCAGCCTCGCCGGGGAAGCCAAAAACATTCAGTACTTC. Protein sequence: CASSLAGEAKNIQYF. The chain has TRBV5-4 and TRBJ2-4; D possibly corresponds to TRBD2 (5 bases). The CDR3 extends over 15 amino acids. Germline-derived CDR1 and CDR2 are SGHNT and YYREEE (reference sequence). V lost 4 bases and J lost 0, with 11 bases in between.